This TCR beta chain was recovered during a study of cytomegalovirus exposure and HLA in healthy donors. General study points: In a later analysis, a missense DCLRE1C variant was linked to TCR beta V- and J-gene trimming. According to a later analysis, most TCR beta chains associated with CMV appeared HLA-restricted.

The CDR3 totals 15 residues. Trimming removed 4 bases at V and 0 bases at J, with 12 bases between. Germline values: CDR1 KGHSH, CDR2 LQKENI. Regarding this clone: Its antigen is not identified.

Both 60 Vbeta primers and 13 Jbeta primers went into the PCR. Data came from immunoSEQ multiplex PCR; TCRdb stores just in-frame clones and leaves some out. The sample shows approximately 100,000 clones, 60% to 85% of them seen only once. The clonotype originates from a female donor in good health and CMV-seropositive. Sequenced: PBMCs. The J gene is TRBJ1-1, the V gene TRBV18; D is possibly TRBD1 (5 bases). CDR3 residues: CASSQTAHVNTEAFF. The CDR3, as DNA: TGTGCCAGCTCACAGACAGCTCATGTGAACACTGAAGCTTTCTTT.